Shown below are 20 T cell receptor beta chains from a single sample sequenced in a study of blood T cell repertoires in COVID-19. Sequencing was performed with immunoSEQ multiplex PCR; in TCRdb, only in-frame clones are kept and a portion is missing. The sample consists of 250,000 to 300,000 clones, 91% of them appearing once. Sequencing used peripheral blood. Receptors were obtained from a woman aged 25 to 39 with COVID-19, enrolled during active disease.

The chain is built from TRBV27 and TRBJ2-7; D is perhaps TRBD2 (6 bases). This CDR3 contains 14 residues. Germline V gene data show CDR1 as MNHEY and CDR2 as SMNVEV (reference sequence). Deletions cut 3 bases from V and 4 bases from J, with 13 bases between. The CDR3 DNA reads TGTGCCAGCAGTTTCCGGGAGCTGGGGTACGAGCAGTACTTC. It specifies CASSFRELGYEQYF.

The count of this clone is one. The chain uses TRBV7-2 and TRBJ2-1; tentatively, D is TRBD2 (5 bases). Per germline, CDR1 SGHTA and CDR2 FQGNSA. V was shortened by 3 bases and J by 7 bases, with 13 bases between the two germline ends. The CDR3 length is 14 residues. CDR3 sequence: CASSFPGGRNEQFF. The CDR3 nucleotides are TGTGCCAGCAGCTTCCCGGGCGGGCGTAATGAGCAGTTCTTC.

The chain employs TRBV30 and TRBJ2-1, with 8 nucleotides matching TRBD2. V shed 1 base and J 4 bases; nucleotides not matched to a gene: 6. Germline assignment: CDR1 GTSNPN and CDR2 SVGIG (reference sequence). This CDR3 has 15 amino acids. CDR3 sequence reads: CAWSATSGVYNEQFF. In DNA, the CDR3 is TGTGCCTGGAGTGCTACTAGCGGAGTTTACAATGAGCAGTTCTTC.

V usage is TRBV2 and J usage is TRBJ2-7; 7 nucleotides align to TRBD1. The CDR3 sequence is 14 residues long. V lost 4 bases, J lost 0 bases, and 3 bases stayed unmatched. CDR1 is SNHLY, CDR2 FYNNEI, per germline. CDR3 sequence reads: CASSGQGPSYEQYF. The DNA of the CDR3 is TGTGCCAGCAGTGGACAGGGTCCCTCCTACGAGCAGTACTTC.

J is TRBJ2-3 and V is TRBV3-1 (or the pseudogene TRBV3-2); TRBD2 is a possible D gene (5 bases). The CDR3 loop spans 13 amino acids. In germline, CDR1 is LGHDT, CDR2 YNNKEL (reference sequence). Trimming removed 1 base from V and 10 bases from J, with 12 bases in between. This CDR3 reads CASSQGRDRAQYF. As DNA, the CDR3 is TGTGCCAGCAGCCAAGGCCGGGATCGGGCGCAGTATTTT.

This chain links TRBV7-9 with TRBJ1-1; D is uncertain. Germline CDR1 reads SEHNR; CDR2 reads FQNEAQ (reference sequence). This CDR3 region has 13 residues. V lost 4 bases, J lost 0 bases, and 6 bases lay in between. The CDR3 region is CASSSTVNTEAFF. Here the CDR3 DNA reads TGTGCCAGCAGCTCCACAGTGAACACTGAAGCTTTCTTT. The full variable domain, in which reference TRBV7-9 and TRBJ1-1 provide the parts outside the CDR3, is DTGVSQNPRHKITKRGQNVTFRCDPISEHNRLYWYRQTLGQGPEFLTYFQNEAQLEKSRLLSDRFSAERPKGSFSTLEIQRTEQGDSAMYLCASSSTVNTEAFFGQGTRLTVV.

Only one count was recorded for this clone. The chain uses TRBV13 and TRBJ1-1; 7 bases align to TRBD1. The CDR3 extends over 15 amino acids. From germline, CDR1 is PRHDT and CDR2 FYEKMQ (reference sequence). V shed 4 bases and J 1 base; nucleotides not matched to a gene: 6. The CDR3 loop is CASSSRQGSNTEAFF. CDR3 nucleotides: TGTGCCAGCAGCTCTCGACAGGGATCGAACACTGAAGCTTTCTTT.

This clone was recorded a few times. V gene TRBV19 combines with J gene TRBJ1-4; 8 nucleotides line up with TRBD1. Looked up from germline, CDR1 is LNHDA and CDR2 is SQIVND (reference sequence). The V segment lost 8 bases and the J segment 8 bases; nucleotides outside the gene matches: 4. The CDR3 totals 12 residues. CDR3 in amino acids: CASSRTGEKLFF. CDR3 in DNA: TGTGCCAGTTCGCGGACAGGGGAAAAACTGTTTTTT.

The chain is built from TRBV19 and TRBJ2-3; 8 bases fit TRBD1. The CDR3 is 13 amino acids. The germline gives CDR1 LNHDA, CDR2 SQIVND (reference sequence). J gave up 2 bases and V 9 bases, and 4 bases lay outside the gene matches. The CDR3 DNA reads as TGTGCCAGCCGACAGGGGAACACAGATACGCAGTATTTT. Translated: CASRQGNTDTQYF.

This sequence joins TRBV21-1 and TRBJ2-1; the tabulated D call, TRBD1, remains unverified against the DNA. TRBV21-1 counts as a pseudogene. The CDR3 loop spans 17 amino acids. The CDR3 nucleotides read TGTGCCAGCAGCGCCAATAAGACAGGTTTTCTCTACAATGAGCAGTTCTTC. Amino acids: CASSANKTGFLYNEQFF.

The chain is built from TRBV29-1 and TRBJ2-1, with D unresolved. V shed 6 bases and J shed 8 bases, with 14 bases lying between them. CDR3 length: 12 amino acids. Germline V gives CDR1 SQVTM, CDR2 ANQGSEA. CDR3 sequence (DNA): TGCAGCGTCCGCAGGTTTGACGATGAGCAGTTCTTC. Translated: CSVRRFDDEQFF.

This rearrangement joins TRBV7-2 to TRBJ1-6, with D tentatively TRBD1 (6 bases). V lost 5 bases and J 5 bases, leaving 13 bases between the germline ends. The CDR3 spans 15 residues. Per germline, CDR1 SGHTA and CDR2 FQGNSA. The CDR3 region has the DNA TGTGCCAGCAGCCCACAGGGAAGAGATAATTCACCCCTCCACTTT. Its protein product is CASSPQGRDNSPLHF. The complete variable domain, with remaining parts taken from reference TRBV7-2 and TRBJ1-6, reads GAGVSQSPSNKVTEKGKDVELRCDPISGHTALYWYRQSLGQGLEFLIYFQGNSAPDKSGLPSDRFSAERTGGSVSTLTIQRTQQEDSAVYLCASSPQGRDNSPLHFGNGTRLTVT.

This clone was recorded only once. The chain has TRBV9 and TRBJ2-5; TRBD1 might be the D (6 bases). The germline V and J ends were trimmed by 3 bases and 5 bases, with 11 bases remaining between them. Germline loops: CDR1 SGDLS, CDR2 YYNGEE. This CDR3 spans 13 amino acids. CDR3 protein: CASSEPGEETQYF. Here the CDR3 DNA reads TGTGCCAGCAGCGAGCCAGGGGAGGAGACCCAGTACTTC.

This clone was counted a single time. The chain uses TRBV19 and TRBJ1-1; TRBD1 matches 7 bases. Germline loops: CDR1 LNHDA, CDR2 SQIVND (reference sequence). The CDR3 spans 12 residues. The J segment lost 5 bases and the V segment lost 7 bases, leaving 4 bases of the junction unmatched. In DNA, the CDR3 is TGTGCCAGTAAGCAGGGGGTGACTGAAGCTTTCTTT. Protein: CASKQGVTEAFF. The full variable domain, with the rest looked up from reference TRBV19 and TRBJ1-1, is DGGITQSPKYLFRKEGQNVTLSCEQNLNHDAMYWYRQDPGQGLRLIYYSQIVNDFQKGDIAEGYSVSREKKESFPLTVTSAQKNPTAFYLCASKQGVTEAFFGQGTRLTVV.

The rearrangement uses TRBV28 and TRBJ2-2; D gene uncertain. Germline CDR1 reads MDHEN; CDR2 reads SYDVKM. The CDR3 loop spans 11 amino acids. Deletions cut 3 bases from V and 7 bases from J, with 3 bases between. The CDR3 here is CASSFLGELFF. CDR3 DNA sequence: TGTGCCAGCAGTTTCCTCGGGGAGCTGTTTTTT.

V gene TRBV12-3 or TRBV12-4 combines with J gene TRBJ2-7; D is undetermined. V lost 6 bases and J 0 bases, leaving 3 bases between the germline ends. CDR3 length: 11 amino acids. CDR3 loop: CASSVSYEQYF. The CDR3 DNA reads TGTGCCAGCAGCGTCTCCTACGAGCAGTACTTC.

The DNA of the CDR3 is TGTGCCACCAGTGATCTCAGGTCTACTTTCTTT. Its translation: CATSDLRSTFF. This chain links TRBV24-1 with TRBJ1-1; D unclear. The CDR3 has 11 amino acids. In germline, CDR1 is KGHDR, CDR2 SFDVKD. The V and J ends lost 3 bases and 12 bases respectively, with 10 bases between them.

The chain couples TRBV2 to TRBJ2-1, with 13 bases lining up with TRBD2. V dropped 6 bases and J dropped 11; count of bases not matched to a gene: 7. CDR1 and CDR2 (germline): SNHLY, FYNNEI. This CDR3 is 14 amino acids long. CDR3 sequence (DNA): TGTGCCAGCAGCGCCACTAGCGGGAGGGTCAAGCAGTTCTTC. Translation: CASSATSGRVKQFF. Combining the CDR3 with reference TRBV2 and TRBJ2-1 gives the whole variable domain EPEVTQTPSHQVTQMGQEVILRCVPISNHLYFYWYRQILGQKVEFLVSFYNNEISEKSEIFDDQFSVERPDGSNFTLKIRSTKLEDSAMYFCASSATSGRVKQFFGPGTRLTVL.

The chain carries TRBV19 and TRBJ1-5; D not resolved. CDR1 and CDR2 from the germline V gene are LNHDA and SQIVND (reference sequence). This CDR3 contains 17 residues. Trimming left V 5 bases short and J 0 bases short, with 17 bases between. The CDR3 DNA sequence: TGTGCCAGTAGTCCCTGGTCGGGAATGGATAGCAATCAGCCCCAGCATTTT. Residues: CASSPWSGMDSNQPQHF.

The genes are TRBV13 and TRBJ2-2; 7 positions agree with TRBD2. Germline V gene data show CDR1 as PRHDT and CDR2 as FYEKMQ (reference sequence). Trimming removed 0 bases from V and 1 base from J; junction bases left unmatched: 2. The CDR3 is 16 amino acids. The DNA for the CDR3 is TGTGCCAGCAGCTTAGGGCGGGAGAGGAACACCGGGGAGCTGTTTTTT. Amino acids: CASSLGRERNTGELFF.